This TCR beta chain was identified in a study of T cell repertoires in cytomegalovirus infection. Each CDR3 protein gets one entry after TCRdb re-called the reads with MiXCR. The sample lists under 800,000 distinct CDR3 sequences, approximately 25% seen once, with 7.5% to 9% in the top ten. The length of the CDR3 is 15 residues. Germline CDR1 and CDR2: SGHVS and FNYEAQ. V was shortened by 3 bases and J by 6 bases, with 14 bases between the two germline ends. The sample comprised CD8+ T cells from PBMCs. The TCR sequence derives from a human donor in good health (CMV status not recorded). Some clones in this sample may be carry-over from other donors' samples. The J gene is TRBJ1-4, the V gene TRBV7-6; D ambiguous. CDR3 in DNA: TGTGCCAGCAGCTTCCGGCCCCCTTGGGATGAAAAACTGTTTTTT. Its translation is CASSFRPPWDEKLFF.